This is a list of T cell receptor beta chains from one sample in a study of cytomegalovirus exposure and HLA in healthy donors. Clones were sequenced by immunoSEQ multiplex PCR, and TCRdb holds only the in-frame ones, with some missing. In the table there are some 87,000 clones, around 76% of which are singletons. The sequenced sample was PBMCs. The source of these receptors is a young man in good health and CMV-seropositive. CDR3s include the opening cysteine and the closing phenylalanine or tryptophan. The order of the fields is clone size, V gene, J gene, D gene, CDR3 DNA, CDR3 protein. D genes are given only for firm matches. Part of the rows lack a size; the others show once, few, many or a class for expanded clones.

abundance: once
v_gene: TRBV5-6
j_gene: TRBJ2-7
d_gene: .
CDR3nt: TGTGCCAGCTCGCAACAGGACGAGCAGTACTTC
CDR3aa: CASSQQDEQYF

abundance: .
v_gene: TRBV28
j_gene: TRBJ1-1
d_gene: TRBD1
CDR3nt: TGTGCCAGCAGTCATGGAAGGGGGCGCCTGAGAACTGAAGCTTTCTTT
CDR3aa: CASSHGRGRLRTEAFF

abundance: .
v_gene: TRBV6-5
j_gene: TRBJ1-2
d_gene: .
CDR3nt: TGTGCCAGCAGTTACGGGGCCGCGACCTATGGCTACACCTTC
CDR3aa: CASSYGAATYGYTF

abundance: .
v_gene: TRBV5-1
j_gene: TRBJ1-3
d_gene: .
CDR3nt: TGCGCCAGCAGCTTGGCCAGGGGAAACACCATATATTTT
CDR3aa: CASSLARGNTIYF

abundance: few
v_gene: TRBV19
j_gene: TRBJ2-1
d_gene: .
CDR3nt: TGTGCCAGTAGTATAGGCTCGTCCCCCTTTAGCGGTCCCACCTACAATGAGCAGTTCTTC
CDR3aa: CASSIGSSPFSGPTYNEQFF

abundance: .
v_gene: TRBV2
j_gene: TRBJ2-5
d_gene: .
CDR3nt: TGTGCCAGCAGTGGGAGGGCAGGGCTTCTCCGGCAGACCCAGTACTTC
CDR3aa: CASSGRAGLLRQTQYF

abundance: .
v_gene: TRBV4-1
j_gene: TRBJ1-5
d_gene: .
CDR3nt: TGCGCCAGCAGCCAGCCTCAAAAGGGGCAGTTTTATAGCAATCAGCCCCAGCATTTT
CDR3aa: CASSQPQKGQFYSNQPQHF

abundance: .
v_gene: TRBV6-1
j_gene: TRBJ2-3
d_gene: TRBD2
CDR3nt: TGTGCCAGTAGAAGACTAGCGGGAGCCCCAGATACGCAGTATTTT
CDR3aa: CASRRLAGAPDTQYF

abundance: .
v_gene: TRBV2
j_gene: TRBJ2-7
d_gene: TRBD1
CDR3nt: TGTGCCAGCAGTGATCCGGACAGGGTTCCCTACGAGCAGTACTTC
CDR3aa: CASSDPDRVPYEQYF

abundance: .
v_gene: TRBV28
j_gene: TRBJ1-2
d_gene: .
CDR3nt: TGTGCCACCTTCTTTAGACAGACGGGTGGCTACACCTTC
CDR3aa: CATFFRQTGGYTF

abundance: .
v_gene: TRBV2
j_gene: TRBJ2-1
d_gene: TRBD1
CDR3nt: TGTGCCAGCAGTGAAGCCCATGGGGCAGACAGGGGGCAGTTCTTC
CDR3aa: CASSEAHGADRGQFF

abundance: few
v_gene: TRBV5-1
j_gene: TRBJ2-7
d_gene: TRBD2
CDR3nt: TGCGCCAGCAGCTTGACTAGCGGGAACTACGAGCAGTACTTC
CDR3aa: CASSLTSGNYEQYF

abundance: .
v_gene: TRBV10-1
j_gene: TRBJ2-1
d_gene: .
CDR3nt: TGCGCCAGCAGGAGCAGGGAGGACGAGCAGTTCTTC
CDR3aa: CASRSREDEQFF

abundance: .
v_gene: TRBV6-4
j_gene: TRBJ2-3
d_gene: .
CDR3nt: TGTGCCAGCAGCCCCGGGGAGGTCATGGCAGATACGCAGTATTTT
CDR3aa: CASSPGEVMADTQYF

abundance: .
v_gene: TRBV5-4
j_gene: TRBJ1-1
d_gene: TRBD1
CDR3nt: TGTGCCAGCAGCCACGGACAGGGTGGGCTGGACACTGAAGCTTTCTTT
CDR3aa: CASSHGQGGLDTEAFF

abundance: .
v_gene: TRBV28
j_gene: TRBJ1-1
d_gene: .
CDR3nt: TGTGCCAGCGGAACGTCCGGGGGGCGGACTGAAGCTTTCTTT
CDR3aa: CASGTSGGRTEAFF

abundance: .
v_gene: TRBV7-6
j_gene: TRBJ2-1
d_gene: .
CDR3nt: TGTGCCAGCAGCTCCAGACGGACTGGGGCCTACAATGAGCAGTTCTTC
CDR3aa: CASSSRRTGAYNEQFF

abundance: .
v_gene: TRBV4-2
j_gene: TRBJ2-1
d_gene: .
CDR3nt: TGTGCCAGCAGCCTCATTGACGGGGACAATGAGCAGTTCTTC
CDR3aa: CASSLIDGDNEQFF

abundance: .
v_gene: TRBV7-6
j_gene: TRBJ2-3
d_gene: .
CDR3nt: TGTGCCAGCAGCTTAACTAGCCGAACAGATACGCAGTATTTT
CDR3aa: CASSLTSRTDTQYF

abundance: .
v_gene: TRBV6-5
j_gene: TRBJ1-1
d_gene: .
CDR3nt: TGTGCCAGCAGTTACTCTACAGGCTCTGAAGCTTTCTTT
CDR3aa: CASSYSTGSEAFF

abundance: .
v_gene: TRBV2
j_gene: TRBJ1-2
d_gene: .
CDR3nt: TGTGCCAGCAGTTATAGGACAGCTAACCTCTATGGCTACACCTTC
CDR3aa: CASSYRTANLYGYTF

abundance: once
v_gene: TRBV10-3
j_gene: TRBJ2-1
d_gene: TRBD2
CDR3nt: TGTGCCATCAGTCGGACTAGCGGGAGCTCCTACAATGAGCAGTTCTTC
CDR3aa: CAISRTSGSSYNEQFF

abundance: .
v_gene: TRBV5-1
j_gene: TRBJ1-1
d_gene: .
CDR3nt: TGCGCCAGCAGCTTGGGTCCAGGGCTGTTCACTGAAGCTTTCTTT
CDR3aa: CASSLGPGLFTEAFF

abundance: .
v_gene: TRBV15
j_gene: TRBJ2-7
d_gene: .
CDR3nt: TGTGCCACCAGCCTCCCCCGGGCGCGGGGTACCTACGAGCAGTACTTC
CDR3aa: CATSLPRARGTYEQYF

abundance: .
v_gene: TRBV11-2
j_gene: TRBJ1-5
d_gene: .
CDR3nt: TGTGCCAGCAGCCGGCAGGAGGGGTACCAGCCCCAGCATTTT
CDR3aa: CASSRQEGYQPQHF

abundance: .
v_gene: TRBV6-5
j_gene: TRBJ2-1
d_gene: TRBD2
CDR3nt: TGTGCCAGCAGTTACGGGCGCGGGAGCTTCGGCAATGAGCAGTTCTTC
CDR3aa: CASSYGRGSFGNEQFF

abundance: .
v_gene: TRBV4-1
j_gene: TRBJ2-1
d_gene: TRBD2
CDR3nt: TGCGCCAGCAGCCAATTCCGGGGCGGGAGCTCCTACAATGAGCAGTTCTTC
CDR3aa: CASSQFRGGSSYNEQFF

abundance: .
v_gene: TRBV6-1
j_gene: TRBJ2-3
d_gene: .
CDR3nt: TGTGCCAGCAGGCGCAGGGATAACACAGATACGCAGTATTTT
CDR3aa: CASRRRDNTDTQYF

abundance: .
v_gene: TRBV5-1
j_gene: TRBJ2-1
d_gene: TRBD2
CDR3nt: TGCGCCAGCAAGGAGGGAGGGAGCTCCTACAATGAGCAGTTCTTC
CDR3aa: CASKEGGSSYNEQFF

abundance: once
v_gene: TRBV29-1
j_gene: TRBJ1-1
d_gene: .
CDR3nt: TGCAGCGCCGGTTGGTTGGACAGCCCTGAAGCTTTCTTT
CDR3aa: CSAGWLDSPEAFF

abundance: .
v_gene: TRBV19
j_gene: TRBJ1-2
d_gene: .
CDR3nt: TGTGCCAGTAGTATAACATGGAACTATGGCTACACCTTC
CDR3aa: CASSITWNYGYTF

abundance: .
v_gene: TRBV2
j_gene: TRBJ2-3
d_gene: .
CDR3nt: TGTGCCAGCACGGGGATCACAGATACGCAGTATTTT
CDR3aa: CASTGITDTQYF

abundance: .
v_gene: TRBV6-5
j_gene: TRBJ1-1
d_gene: TRBD1
CDR3nt: TGTGCCAGCAGTCCACGGGACAGGGAATTCCCTGAAGCTTTCTTT
CDR3aa: CASSPRDREFPEAFF

abundance: .
v_gene: TRBV6-5
j_gene: TRBJ1-2
d_gene: .
CDR3nt: TGTGCCAGCAGGCCTGACCCTTCAGGGAACTATGGCTACACCTTC
CDR3aa: CASRPDPSGNYGYTF

abundance: .
v_gene: TRBV6-1
j_gene: TRBJ1-3
d_gene: TRBD1
CDR3nt: TGTGCCGGACCGGGACAGACGCTTGGAAACACCATATATTTT
CDR3aa: CAGPGQTLGNTIYF

abundance: .
v_gene: TRBV25-1
j_gene: TRBJ2-5
d_gene: .
CDR3nt: TGTGCCAGCAGTACGACGGGAACCCCAACCCAGTACTTC
CDR3aa: CASSTTGTPTQYF

abundance: few
v_gene: TRBV7-6
j_gene: TRBJ2-5
d_gene: TRBD2
CDR3nt: TGTGCCAGCAGCTTAGCGGTAGGACTAGCGCAAGAGACCCAGTACTTC
CDR3aa: CASSLAVGLAQETQYF

abundance: .
v_gene: TRBV6-5
j_gene: TRBJ2-7
d_gene: .
CDR3nt: TGTGCCAGCAGTGCCCCGGGGGTGGACGAGCAGTACTTC
CDR3aa: CASSAPGVDEQYF

abundance: .
v_gene: TRBV7-8
j_gene: TRBJ2-3
d_gene: TRBD1
CDR3nt: TGTGCCAGCAGCGACCGTCGGACAGGGTTGGCCACAGATACGCAGTATTTT
CDR3aa: CASSDRRTGLATDTQYF

abundance: .
v_gene: TRBV7-9
j_gene: TRBJ1-3
d_gene: TRBD1
CDR3nt: TGTGCCAGCAGCTTGGACAGGGAAGGAAACACCATATATTTT
CDR3aa: CASSLDREGNTIYF

abundance: .
v_gene: TRBV11-3
j_gene: TRBJ2-3
d_gene: TRBD2
CDR3nt: TGTGCCAGCAGCTTCGAGCGGGGCGCAGATACGCAGTATTTT
CDR3aa: CASSFERGADTQYF

abundance: .
v_gene: TRBV6-1
j_gene: TRBJ1-2
d_gene: .
CDR3nt: TGTGCCAGCAGTGAACTCTCGTCTGACTATGGCTACACCTTC
CDR3aa: CASSELSSDYGYTF

abundance: .
v_gene: TRBV4-1
j_gene: TRBJ1-1
d_gene: .
CDR3nt: TGCGCCAGCAGCCAAGACAGGAACCCAAACCGGGCTTTCTTT
CDR3aa: CASSQDRNPNRAFF

abundance: .
v_gene: TRBV6-6
j_gene: TRBJ2-7
d_gene: .
CDR3nt: TGTGCCAGCAGGGACGGAGGGTATCCTTACTTC
CDR3aa: CASRDGGYPYF

abundance: few
v_gene: TRBV7-8
j_gene: TRBJ2-7
d_gene: .
CDR3nt: TGTGCCAGCAGCTTGCACCAGTCATACTACGAGCAGTACTTC
CDR3aa: CASSLHQSYYEQYF

abundance: .
v_gene: TRBV12-2
j_gene: TRBJ2-7
d_gene: .
CDR3nt: TGTGCAAGTCGCCCCCCGTCGGGACATACCTACGAGCAGTACTTC
CDR3aa: CASRPPSGHTYEQYF

abundance: .
v_gene: TRBV10-3
j_gene: TRBJ2-3
d_gene: .
CDR3nt: TGTGCCATCAAGCCCACTGCTAGCACAGATACGCAGTATTTT
CDR3aa: CAIKPTASTDTQYF

abundance: .
v_gene: TRBV7-8
j_gene: TRBJ1-2
d_gene: TRBD1
CDR3nt: TGTGCCAGCAGCTTCCCTGGGGGGACAGGGTACTATGGCTACACCTTC
CDR3aa: CASSFPGGTGYYGYTF

abundance: few
v_gene: TRBV5-8
j_gene: TRBJ2-7
d_gene: .
CDR3nt: TGTGCCAGCAGCTTGTACTACGAGCAGTACTTC
CDR3aa: CASSLYYEQYF

abundance: .
v_gene: TRBV13
j_gene: TRBJ1-2
d_gene: .
CDR3nt: TGTGCCAGCAGCTTAGGAGGTGGGCAGGGGAACTATGGCTACACCTTC
CDR3aa: CASSLGGGQGNYGYTF

abundance: few
v_gene: TRBV5-1
j_gene: TRBJ1-1
d_gene: TRBD1
CDR3nt: TGCGCCAGCAGCCTGGGACAGGGGGCAATGAACACTGAAGCTTTCTTT
CDR3aa: CASSLGQGAMNTEAFF